Presented here are 19 T cell receptor beta chains from one specimen sequenced in a study of cytomegalovirus exposure and HLA in healthy donors. Profiled with immunoSEQ multiplex PCR; TCRdb holds only in-frame clones, not every one. The table lists tens of thousands of clones, around 81% of them singletons, with 3% in the top ten. Material for sequencing was PBMCs. These receptors all stem from a man in his thirties or forties in good health and CMV-seronegative.

With respect to this clone: The junction departs from the called germline gene at one end, perhaps through a read error. The V call is TRBV7-7, the J call TRBJ2-5; D possibly corresponds to TRBD1 (5 bases). Per the germline V gene, CDR1 is SSHAT and CDR2 is FNYEAQ (reference sequence). The length of the CDR3 is 13 residues. As DNA, the CDR3 is TGTGCTAGCAGCCTGAGACAGAAAGAGACCCAGTACTTC. Translating it yields CASSLRQKETQYF.

This chain links TRBV5-4 with TRBJ2-7; 8 nucleotides match TRBD2. Germline V lookup: CDR1 SGHNT, CDR2 YYREEE (reference sequence). J lost 3 bases, V lost 3 bases, and 11 bases had no gene match. The CDR3 spans 16 residues. This chain's CDR3 is CASSSLKRGSFYEQYF. As DNA, the CDR3 is TGTGCCAGCAGCTCCCTTAAGCGGGGGAGCTTCTACGAGCAGTACTTC.

This clone has a handful of counts. The V call is TRBV2, the J call TRBJ2-2; D may be TRBD2 (5 bases). The germline V gene encodes CDR1 SNHLY and CDR2 FYNNEI. V lost 10 bases and J 2 bases, leaving 11 bases between the germline ends. This CDR3 is 13 amino acids long. The CDR3: CATLLENTGELFF. The CDR3 DNA is TGTGCCACTTTACTAGAAAACACCGGGGAGCTGTTTTTT.

The rearrangement links TRBV4-2 to TRBJ2-6; 7 nucleotides match TRBD2. The CDR3 covers 17 residues. After removal of 0 bases from V and 1 base from J, the junction contained 3 bases not matched to a gene. In germline, CDR1 is LGHNA, CDR2 YNFKEQ. CDR3 in amino acids: CASSQEVGGSGANVLTF. CDR3 in DNA: TGTGCCAGCAGCCAAGAAGTGGGAGGGTCTGGGGCCAACGTCCTGACTTTC.

This rearrangement joins TRBV12-5 to TRBJ2-3; 9 bases are a match to TRBD2. The CDR3 covers 15 residues. V lost 3 bases and J lost 5; bases outside the gene matches: 6. Germline V gene lookup returns CDR1 LGHNT and CDR2 FRNRAP. The CDR3 here is CASGFASGAEDTQYF. In DNA form, the CDR3 reads TGTGCTAGTGGTTTTGCTAGCGGGGCTGAAGATACGCAGTATTTT.

This clone was counted only a few times. V usage is TRBV30 and J usage is TRBJ2-7; no reliable D call. CDR1 is GTSNPN, CDR2 SVGIG, per germline (reference sequence). V gave up 2 bases and J gave up 0 bases, with 8 bases separating them. This CDR3 spans 13 amino acids. As DNA, the CDR3 is TGTGCCTGGAGTTATAGGAGCTCCTACGAGCAGTACTTC. It encodes CAWSYRSSYEQYF.

The CDR3 DNA reads TGTGCCAGCAGCCCGCGGGAAGGGCGTAGAATCGTTTCACCCCTCCACTTT. It encodes CASSPREGRRIVSPLHF. The chain has TRBV7-6 and TRBJ1-6, with no clear D. The CDR3 loop spans 17 amino acids. The germline CDR1 and CDR2 sequences are SGHVS and FNYEAQ. V was shortened by 5 bases and J by 9 bases, with 23 bases between the two germline ends.

This chain uses TRBV7-3 with TRBJ1-5; 8 nucleotides agree with TRBD1. The V and J ends lost 5 bases and 7 bases, in that order; junction bases with no gene match: 4. Germline V gene data show CDR1 as SGHTA and CDR2 as FQGTGA. This CDR3 spans 13 amino acids. In DNA form, the CDR3 reads TGTGCCAGCAGCCTGGGACAGGACCAGCCCCAGCATTTT. Protein: CASSLGQDQPQHF.

The rearrangement links TRBV30 to TRBJ2-1; 10 bases fit TRBD2. In germline, CDR1 is GTSNPN, CDR2 SVGIG (reference sequence). Losses at the gene ends were 0 bases for V and 0 bases for J; bases not matched to a gene: 5. The CDR3 totals 17 residues. The CDR3, as DNA: TGTGCCTGGAGTGTGAGCGGGGGGGCCGTCTCCTACAATGAGCAGTTCTTC. Its protein product is CAWSVSGGAVSYNEQFF.

This chain uses TRBV5-1 with TRBJ2-7; D gene uncertain. The germline CDR1 and CDR2 sequences are SGHRS and YFSETQ. This CDR3 spans 13 amino acids. V was pared by 4 bases and J by 4 bases, with 12 bases between. CDR3 sequence: CASSHTQDYEQYF. CDR3 in DNA: TGCGCCAGCAGCCATACCCAGGATTACGAGCAGTACTTC.

The rearrangement links TRBV2 to TRBJ2-1, with TRBD2 identical over 8 bases. The CDR3 contains 15 residues. The germline gives CDR1 SNHLY, CDR2 FYNNEI. Germline trimming cut 3 bases from V and 8 bases from J; bases unmatched to any gene: 9. The CDR3 DNA reads as TGTGCCAGCAGTGACGTCGGGGGGGCCTTTGATGAGCAGTTCTTC. As protein: CASSDVGGAFDEQFF.

The gene calls are TRBV6-5 and TRBJ1-4; TRBD1 might be the D (6 bases). V dropped 5 bases and J dropped 4 bases, with 14 bases sitting between them. The germline CDR1 and CDR2 sequences are MNHEY and SVGAGI. The CDR3 loop spans 15 amino acids. The CDR3 loop reads CASSNTQGFNEKLFF. In DNA form, the CDR3 reads TGTGCCAGCAGTAACACCCAGGGGTTTAATGAAAAACTGTTTTTT.

This chain links TRBV7-8 with TRBJ1-3, with D perhaps matching TRBD1 (6 bases). The germline V gene encodes CDR1 SGHVS and CDR2 FQNEAQ. CDR3 length: 15 amino acids. V was shortened by 5 bases and J by 4 bases, with 15 bases between the two germline ends. CDR3 amino acids: CASSPGGAPGNTIYF. Written as DNA, the CDR3 is TGTGCCAGCAGCCCGGGGGGGGCTCCCGGAAACACCATATATTTT.

The CDR3 loop is CASSLRGGYEQYV. In nucleotides, the CDR3 is TGTGCCAGCAGCCTACGTGGAGGTTACGAGCAGTACGTC. V is TRBV7-9 and J is TRBJ2-7; D may be TRBD2 (5 bases). Germline CDR1 and CDR2: SEHNR and FQNEAQ (reference sequence). This CDR3 region has 13 residues. The V and J ends lost 5 bases and 4 bases respectively, with 12 bases between them.

The CDR3 loop reads CASSRLVQETQYF. The CDR3 DNA reads TGTGCCAGCAGCCGACTAGTACAAGAGACCCAGTACTTC. V gene TRBV14 combines with J gene TRBJ2-5; possible D gene TRBD2, 6 bases. This CDR3 is built from 13 residues. CDR1 is SGHDN and CDR2 is FVKESK in the germline V gene. V was cut by 4 bases and J by 2 bases, with 8 bases left in between.

This chain links TRBV6-1 with TRBJ2-1; TRBD2 aligns across 11 bases. V gave up 0 bases and J gave up 9 bases; unmatched junction bases: 4. CDR3 length: 15 amino acids. Germline CDR1 MNHNS, CDR2 SASEGT. The DNA of the CDR3 is TGTGCCAGCAGTGAAGCTAGCGGGGGGGCCTTTGAGCAGTTCTTC. Its translation: CASSEASGGAFEQFF.

CDR3 loop: CASSLGGSGGALETQYF. CDR3 DNA sequence: TGTGCCAGCAGCTTGGGGGGTAGCGGGGGGGCCTTGGAGACCCAGTACTTC. V is TRBV5-4 and J is TRBJ2-5; 11 nucleotides agree with TRBD2. Germline trimming cut 0 bases from V and 5 bases from J; bases unmatched to any gene: 9. The V gene's germline CDR1 is SGHNT and CDR2 YYREEE (reference sequence). This CDR3 contains 17 residues.

The chain employs TRBV7-9 and TRBJ1-2; 9 nucleotides align to TRBD1. Germline CDR1 SEHNR, CDR2 FQNEAQ (reference sequence). The ends lost 1 base at V and 3 bases at J; junction bases unmatched: 6. The CDR3 contains 16 residues. CDR3 bases: TGTGCCAGCAGCTTAGGGGGACAGGGAGTGTACTATGGCTACACCTTC. This gives the protein CASSLGGQGVYYGYTF.

V usage is TRBV5-1 and J usage is TRBJ2-5, with no clear D. Trimming pared 0 bases from V and 1 base from J, leaving 10 bases between. Germline CDR1 SGHRS, CDR2 YFSETQ. The CDR3 contains 15 residues. The CDR3 reads CASSLGQVVQETQYF. CDR3 coding DNA: TGCGCCAGCAGCTTGGGGCAGGTGGTCCAAGAGACCCAGTACTTC.